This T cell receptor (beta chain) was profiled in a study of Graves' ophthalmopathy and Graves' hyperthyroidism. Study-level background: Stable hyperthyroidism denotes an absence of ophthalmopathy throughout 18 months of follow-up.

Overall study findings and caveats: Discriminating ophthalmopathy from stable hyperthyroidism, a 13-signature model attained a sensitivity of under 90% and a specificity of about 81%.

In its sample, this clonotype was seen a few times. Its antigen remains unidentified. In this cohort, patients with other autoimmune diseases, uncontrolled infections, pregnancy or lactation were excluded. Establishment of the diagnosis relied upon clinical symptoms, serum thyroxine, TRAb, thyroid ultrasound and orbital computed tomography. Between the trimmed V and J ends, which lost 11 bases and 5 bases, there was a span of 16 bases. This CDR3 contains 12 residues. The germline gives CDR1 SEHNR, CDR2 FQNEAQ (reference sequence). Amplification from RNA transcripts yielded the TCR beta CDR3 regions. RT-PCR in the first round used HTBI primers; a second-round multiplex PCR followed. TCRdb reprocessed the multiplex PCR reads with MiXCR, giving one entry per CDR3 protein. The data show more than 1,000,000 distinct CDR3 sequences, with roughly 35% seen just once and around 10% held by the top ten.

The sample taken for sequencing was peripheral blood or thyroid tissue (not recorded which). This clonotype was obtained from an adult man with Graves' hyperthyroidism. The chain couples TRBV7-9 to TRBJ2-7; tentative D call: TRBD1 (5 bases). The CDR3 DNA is TGTGCCTGCTCCTCCCACAGGAACGAGCAGTACTTC. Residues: CACSSHRNEQYF.